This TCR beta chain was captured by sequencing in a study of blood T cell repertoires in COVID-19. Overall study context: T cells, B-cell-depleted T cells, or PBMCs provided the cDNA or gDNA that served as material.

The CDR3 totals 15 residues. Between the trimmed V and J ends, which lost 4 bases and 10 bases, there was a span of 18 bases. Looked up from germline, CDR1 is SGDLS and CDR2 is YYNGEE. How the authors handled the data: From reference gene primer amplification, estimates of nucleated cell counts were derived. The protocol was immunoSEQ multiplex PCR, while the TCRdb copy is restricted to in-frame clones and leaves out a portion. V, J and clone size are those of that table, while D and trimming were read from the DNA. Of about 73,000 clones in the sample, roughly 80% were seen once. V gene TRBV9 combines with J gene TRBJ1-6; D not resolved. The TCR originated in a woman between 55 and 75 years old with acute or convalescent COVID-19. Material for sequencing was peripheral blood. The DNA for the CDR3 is TGTGCCAGCAGCCGCCGCGGGGAGGCTGACTCACCCCTCCACTTT. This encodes CASSRRGEADSPLHF.